A selection of T cell receptor beta chains follows, all from one sample in a study of shared clonotypes between healthy human individuals. Sequenced by immunoSEQ multiplex PCR; TCRdb stores in-frame clones only, minus some. In the table there are approximately 2.5 million clones, approximately 94% of which are singletons. Sequenced input: naive CD4+ T cells from PBMCs. The receptors shown here come from a man between 18 and 29 years old in good health. Some clones in this sample may be carry-over from other donors' samples. Both conserved end residues are part of each CDR3. Fields, in order: D gene, J gene, V gene, clone size, CDR3 DNA, CDR3 protein. D genes are given only for firm matches. Clone size, where shown, is once, few, many, or a class for clones that have expanded.

-,TRBJ2-5,TRBV4-1,-,TGCGCCAGCAGCCAAGACAGTAGTGGGGGCCGGGAGACCCAGTACTTC,CASSQDSSGGRETQYF
-,TRBJ1-1,TRBV6-5,-,TGTGCCAGCAGTCTCCGGGACATGAACACTGAAGCTTTCTTT,CASSLRDMNTEAFF
TRBD1,TRBJ1-5,TRBV18,-,TGTGCCAGCTCACCACAGGGGGCGCTTGATAGTCAGCCCCAGCATTTT,CASSPQGALDSQPQHF
-,TRBJ1-2,TRBV6-6,-,TGTGCCAGCACGACAGCGGATGGCTACACCTTC,CASTTADGYTF
-,TRBJ1-1,TRBV21-1,once,TGTGCCAGCGGTGGGAACACTGAAGCTTTCTTT,CASGGNTEAFF
-,TRBJ2-1,TRBV19,-,TGTGCCAGTAGTGCTGAGGGTCCTCGGCGGGATGAGCAGTTCTTC,CASSAEGPRRDEQFF
-,TRBJ1-1,TRBV6-5,-,TGTGCCAGCAGTTACCATGGGAGCATGAACACTGAAGCTTTCTTT,CASSYHGSMNTEAFF
-,TRBJ2-7,TRBV5-1,-,TGCGCCAGCAGCACCCAGTACAGGGCGGGGGAGCAGTACTTC,CASSTQYRAGEQYF
-,TRBJ2-5,TRBV28,-,TGTGCCAGCAAAACCCCGCAAGAGACCCAGTACTTC,CASKTPQETQYF
-,TRBJ1-1,TRBV28,-,TGTGCCAGCGCCTTGAACACTGAAGCTTTCTTT,CASALNTEAFF
TRBD1,TRBJ2-3,TRBV5-1,-,TGCGCCAGCAGCTTGGTGGGACAGGGCACAGATACGCAGTATTTT,CASSLVGQGTDTQYF
-,TRBJ2-7,TRBV10-3,-,TGTGCCATCAGTGAGTCAGCTGACATTCTCGAGCAGTACTTC,CAISESADILEQYF
-,TRBJ2-7,TRBV11-3,-,TGTGCCAGCAGCTTAATGGCCGGTGAGCAGTACTTC,CASSLMAGEQYF
-,TRBJ2-1,TRBV7-2,-,TGTGCCAGCGGGCGGAAGTACAATGAGCAGTTCTTC,CASGRKYNEQFF
-,TRBJ2-1,TRBV7-9,-,TGTGCCAGCAGCTTATTAGGAGGATTCAACAATGAGCAGTTCTTC,CASSLLGGFNNEQFF
-,TRBJ1-1,TRBV29-1,once,TGCAGCGTTGAAATTGTTGACAGAGAAGCTTTCTTT,CSVEIVDREAFF
-,TRBJ2-7,TRBV6-1,-,TGTGCCAGCACACGGACAAGGTCCTACGAGCAGTACTTC,CASTRTRSYEQYF
-,TRBJ2-3,TRBV6-4,-,TGTGCCAGCAGTGAGGACCACCGGTGGGGCACAGATACGCAGTATTTT,CASSEDHRWGTDTQYF
TRBD2,TRBJ2-1,TRBV7-9,-,TGTGCCAGCAGCTCGACTAGCGGGAGCTACAATGAGCAGTTCTTC,CASSSTSGSYNEQFF
-,TRBJ2-6,TRBV5-1,-,TGCGCCAGCAGCGTAGGGGGCTCTGGGGCCAACGTCCTGACTTTC,CASSVGGSGANVLTF
-,TRBJ1-3,TRBV28,-,TGTGCCAGCAGTTTAACCGGACCTCTCTCTGGAAACACCATATATTTT,CASSLTGPLSGNTIYF
-,TRBJ1-1,TRBV28,-,TGTGCCAGCAGTTTAGGTCCCTACACTGAAGCTTTCTTT,CASSLGPYTEAFF
-,TRBJ1-4,TRBV28,-,TGTGCCAGCTCAATAGGACAGAGAAATGAAAAACTGTTTTTT,CASSIGQRNEKLFF
-,TRBJ2-5,TRBV27,-,TGTGCCAGCAGTTTTACTAGCCAAGAGACCCAGTACTTC,CASSFTSQETQYF
TRBD2,TRBJ2-1,TRBV12-5,-,TGTGCTAGTAGTTCAGCGGGACTAGCGGGAGATAATGAGCAGTTCTTC,CASSSAGLAGDNEQFF
TRBD2,TRBJ2-1,TRBV7-9,-,TGTGCCAGCAGCTTGTTGGCTAGCGGGAGCAATGAGCAGTTCTTC,CASSLLASGSNEQFF
-,TRBJ1-4,TRBV19,-,TGTGCCAGTAGTAAGGACCTGCAATTATACGCAACTAATGAAAAACTGTTTTTT,CASSKDLQLYATNEKLFF
TRBD1,TRBJ1-4,TRBV18,-,TGTGCCAGCTCACCGTCAGGGGGAGACGAAAAACTGTTTTTT,CASSPSGGDEKLFF
-,TRBJ2-7,TRBV4-3,-,TGCGCCAGCAGCCAAGATACTGTCGATGAGCAGTACTTC,CASSQDTVDEQYF
-,TRBJ1-2,TRBV4-3,once,TGCGCCAGCAGCCAACACAGCCGCGGGGCCTATGGCTACACCTTC,CASSQHSRGAYGYTF
-,TRBJ2-1,TRBV18,once,TGTGCCAGCTCATCGGACCTTTGGCGGCAGTTCTTC,CASSSDLWRQFF
TRBD1,TRBJ1-4,TRBV6-1,-,TGTGCCAGCAGTGCGCGACCCGGACAGGGCGCCGAAAAACTGTTTTTT,CASSARPGQGAEKLFF
TRBD1,TRBJ1-5,TRBV19,-,TGTGCCAGTAGGACAGGGGCTAGGGGCAATCAGCCCCAGCATTTT,CASRTGARGNQPQHF
-,TRBJ2-7,TRBV4-2,-,TGTGCCAGCAGCTCTGGTCCGGGGTACGAGCAGTACTTC,CASSSGPGYEQYF
-,TRBJ1-3,TRBV28,-,TGTGCCAGCATAGCGGGAACGGGTGGAAACACCATATATTTT,CASIAGTGGNTIYF
TRBD2,TRBJ2-1,TRBV19,-,TGTGCCAGTAGAACTAGCGGGAACTCCTACAATGAGCAGTTCTTC,CASRTSGNSYNEQFF
-,TRBJ2-7,TRBV7-2,once,TGTGCCAGCAGCTTAACGGGATCATCCTACGAGCAGTACTTC,CASSLTGSSYEQYF
-,TRBJ1-2,TRBV9,-,TGTGCCAGCAGCGTAGGTCGTCGCGTGGGTAACTATGGCTACACCTTC,CASSVGRRVGNYGYTF
-,TRBJ1-1,TRBV6-6,-,TGTGCCAGCAGTTACTCGAATCGGGGGGTGGCTGAAGCTTTCTTT,CASSYSNRGVAEAFF
TRBD2,TRBJ2-7,TRBV7-2,-,TGTGCCAGCAGCTTAGCCTTGGTTTTCGGGCTAGCGGATTACGAGCAGTACTTC,CASSLALVFGLADYEQYF
-,TRBJ1-4,TRBV7-2,-,TGTGCCAGCAGCCGCGGTGCCAGGGCGACAGAAAAACTGTTTTTT,CASSRGARATEKLFF
-,TRBJ1-5,TRBV7-8,-,TGTGCCAGCAGCCCTGGACAGATTAGCAATCAGCCCCAGCATTTT,CASSPGQISNQPQHF
-,TRBJ2-7,TRBV7-2,-,TGTGCCAGCAGTAGTCCCGGGACAAGGGAGCAGTACTTC,CASSSPGTREQYF
-,TRBJ2-1,TRBV7-2,-,TGTGCCAGCAGCTTAGGGGTTAGCGGAGCTAATGAGCAGTTCTTC,CASSLGVSGANEQFF
-,TRBJ1-1,TRBV20-1,-,TGCAGTGCTGGGACCATGTCTTTCTTT,CSAGTMSFF
-,TRBJ2-2,TRBV4-2,-,TGTGCCAGCAGCCAAGATCTTGGGGGCACCGGGGAGCTGTTTTTT,CASSQDLGGTGELFF
-,TRBJ2-7,TRBV6-1,-,TGTGCCAGCAGTCCCGGGACATTAAACTACGAGCAGTACTTC,CASSPGTLNYEQYF
-,TRBJ2-1,TRBV28,-,TGTGCCAGCAGCCCTAGTGGGACAATTGGTTCCTACAATGAGCAGTTCTTC,CASSPSGTIGSYNEQFF
-,TRBJ2-2,TRBV28,once,TGTGCCAGCAGTTTATTGGGCTCCACGGACACCGGGGAGCTGTTTTTT,CASSLLGSTDTGELFF
-,TRBJ2-2,TRBV11-2,-,TGTGCCAGCAGCTTTTCCGGAACGAACACCGGGGAGCTGTTTTTT,CASSFSGTNTGELFF
TRBD2,TRBJ2-2,TRBV5-6,-,TGTGCCAGCAGCCCGGCTAAGCGGGACCTCACCGGGGAGCTGTTTTTT,CASSPAKRDLTGELFF
TRBD2,TRBJ2-3,TRBV10-3,-,TGTGCCGCCGGGGGGGTGACTAGCGGGAGGGCCCGCGGCACAGATACGCAGTATTTT,CAAGGVTSGRARGTDTQYF
TRBD2,TRBJ2-3,TRBV29-1,-,TGCAGCGTTGAAGATCTAGGGACTAGCGGGAGTCCAGATACGCAGTATTTT,CSVEDLGTSGSPDTQYF
-,TRBJ1-3,TRBV15,once,TGTGCCACCAGCAGAGATTTGTTCGTCGGGGCAGACACCATATATTTT,CATSRDLFVGADTIYF